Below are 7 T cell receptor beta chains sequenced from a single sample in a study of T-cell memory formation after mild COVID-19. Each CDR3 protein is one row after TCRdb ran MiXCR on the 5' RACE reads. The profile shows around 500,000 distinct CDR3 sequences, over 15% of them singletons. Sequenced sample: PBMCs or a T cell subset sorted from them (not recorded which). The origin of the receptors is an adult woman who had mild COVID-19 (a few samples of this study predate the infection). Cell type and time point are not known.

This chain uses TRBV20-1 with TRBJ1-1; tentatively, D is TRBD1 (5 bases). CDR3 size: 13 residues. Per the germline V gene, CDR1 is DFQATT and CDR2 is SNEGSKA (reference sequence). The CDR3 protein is CRASLVGVTEAFF. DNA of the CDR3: TGCAGGGCAAGCTTGGTGGGGGTCACTGAAGCTTTCTTT.

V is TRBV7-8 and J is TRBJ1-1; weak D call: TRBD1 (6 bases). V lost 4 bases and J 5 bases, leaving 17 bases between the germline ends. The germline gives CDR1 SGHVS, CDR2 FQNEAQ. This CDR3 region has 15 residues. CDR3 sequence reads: CASSSKETGRTEAFF. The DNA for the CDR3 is TGTGCCAGCAGCTCAAAAGAGACAGGAAGGACTGAAGCTTTCTTT.

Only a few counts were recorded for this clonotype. The CDR3 loop is CASSFGGATPTKQYF. The CDR3 region has the DNA TGTGCCAGCAGTTTCGGTGGAGCCACCCCTACGAAGCAGTACTTC. The chain is built from TRBV27 and TRBJ2-7; no firm D call. The CDR3 runs to 15 residues. From germline, CDR1 is MNHEY and CDR2 SMNVEV (reference sequence). The V end was cut by 3 bases, the J end by 8 bases, with 20 bases between.

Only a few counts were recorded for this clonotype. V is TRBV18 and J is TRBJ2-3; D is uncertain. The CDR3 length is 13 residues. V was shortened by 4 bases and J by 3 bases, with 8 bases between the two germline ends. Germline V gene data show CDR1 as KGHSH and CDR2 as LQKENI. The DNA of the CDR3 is TGTGCCAGCTCACTCACACAAACAGATACGCAGTATTTT. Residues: CASSLTQTDTQYF.

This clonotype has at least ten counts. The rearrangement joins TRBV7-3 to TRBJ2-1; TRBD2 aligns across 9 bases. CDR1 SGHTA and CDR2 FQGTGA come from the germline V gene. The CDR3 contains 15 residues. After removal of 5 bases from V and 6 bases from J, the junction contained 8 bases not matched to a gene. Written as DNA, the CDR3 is TGTGCCAGCAGCCCAGGCCTAGCGGGAAGCAATGAGCAGTTCTTC. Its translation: CASSPGLAGSNEQFF. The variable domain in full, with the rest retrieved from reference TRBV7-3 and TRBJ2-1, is GAGVSQTPSNKVTEKGKYVELRCDPISGHTALYWYRQSLGQGPEFLIYFQGTGAADDSGLPNDRFFAVRPEGSVSTLKIQRTERGDSAVYLCASSPGLAGSNEQFFGPGTRLTVL.

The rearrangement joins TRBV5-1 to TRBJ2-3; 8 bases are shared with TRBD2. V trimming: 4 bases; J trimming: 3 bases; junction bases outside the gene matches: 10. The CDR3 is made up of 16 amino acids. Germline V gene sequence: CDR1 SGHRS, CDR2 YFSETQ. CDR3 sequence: CASSPGRGGPTDTQYF. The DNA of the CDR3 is TGCGCCAGCAGCCCCGGGAGGGGGGGGCCGACAGATACGCAGTATTTT.

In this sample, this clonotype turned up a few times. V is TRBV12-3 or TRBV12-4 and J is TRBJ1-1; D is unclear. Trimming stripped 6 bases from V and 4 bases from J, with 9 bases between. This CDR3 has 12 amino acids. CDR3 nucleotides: TGTGCCAGCAGGAGGGTTGGCACTGAAGCTTTCTTT. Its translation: CASRRVGTEAFF.